These T cell receptor beta chains were read from a single sample in a study of CD8 T cells in ankylosing spondylitis. Via MiXCR, TCRdb re-called the 5' RACE reads, giving one row per CDR3 protein. Of 150,000 to 200,000 distinct CDR3 sequences in the sample, 10% to 15% were seen once. Sequenced material: blood, either unsorted or a sorted T cell fraction (not recorded which). These receptors all come from a female donor with ankylosing spondylitis or in good health (not recorded which). Both conserved end residues are part of each CDR3. The D gene is left open where the match is weak. Part of the rows lack a size; the others show once, few, many or a class for expanded clones.

NA,TRBV7-9,NA,TRBJ2-3,CASSSGKDLHGTDTQYF,TGTGCCAGCAGCTCCGGGAAAGACCTACACGGCACAGATACGCAGTATTTT
NA,TRBV2,TRBD2,TRBJ2-2,CASSPSSIGLAGTGELFF,TGTGCCAGCAGCCCATCATCCATAGGACTAGCGGGGACCGGGGAGCTGTTTTTT
many,TRBV12-3/TRBV12-4,NA,TRBJ2-2,CASRRFVGTGELFF,TGTGCCAGCAGAAGGTTTGTGGGTACCGGGGAGCTGTTTTTT
many,TRBV12-3/TRBV12-4,NA,TRBJ1-1,CASSFGWDGETEAFF,TGTGCCAGCAGTTTTGGTTGGGACGGTGAAACTGAAGCTTTCTTT
many,TRBV5-1,NA,TRBJ1-6,CASSSRSNSPLHF,TGCGCCAGCAGCTCCAGATCGAATTCACCCCTCCACTTT
many,TRBV5-6,NA,TRBJ1-1,CASRNAPGGQAFF,TGTGCCAGCAGAAATGCCCCCGGGGGCCAAGCTTTCTTT
many,TRBV5-1,NA,TRBJ1-5,CASSWSSNQPQHF,TGCGCCAGCAGCTGGTCCAGCAATCAGCCCCAGCATTTT
many,TRBV5-1,NA,TRBJ2-1,CASSLALGPHNEQFF,TGCGCCAGCAGCTTGGCCTTAGGTCCACACAATGAGCAGTTCTTC
many,TRBV20-1,NA,TRBJ2-1,CSARDRRGSSYNEQFF,TGCAGTGCTAGAGATCGCCGTGGCAGCTCCTACAATGAGCAGTTCTTC
many,TRBV6-5,NA,TRBJ1-5,CASSYSGQKNQPQHF,TGTGCCAGCAGTTACTCCGGACAGAAAAATCAGCCCCAGCATTTT
NA,TRBV15,NA,TRBJ1-2,CATSRGRQNYGYTF,TGTGCCACCAGCAGAGGGAGACAGAACTATGGCTACACCTTC
NA,TRBV5-5,NA,TRBJ1-6,CASSLKDNSPLHF,TGTGCCAGCAGCTTGAAGGATAATTCACCCCTCCACTTT